This entry features one T cell receptor beta chain sequence. Hyperthyroidism had been newly diagnosed in patients aged 18 to 65, and its duration was under 2 months. Uncontrolled infection, other autoimmune disease, pregnancy and lactation each barred patients from inclusion. This sample holds PBMCs from less than 13 ml fresh peripheral blood. The data originate from a study of T cells in Graves' hyperthyroidism and ophthalmopathy. Across the whole study: Peripheral blood was obtained at initial diagnosis, preceding any treatment.

Amplification of TCR beta CDR3 regions was performed using RNA transcripts as template. The HTBI set primed first-round TCR CDR3 RT-PCR. MiXCR, run by TCRdb on the multiplex PCR reads, gives a single entry per CDR3 protein. Of around 300,000 distinct CDR3 sequences detected, less than 15% appear once; the ten largest clones hold about 8%. The TCR originated in a woman aged 25 to 39 with Graves' hyperthyroidism that later progressed to Graves' ophthalmopathy. The source material was blood.

CDR3 nucleotide sequence: TGTGCCAGCAGTTTGGGACTTCCATGGACAGGGTTGACAGAGACCCAGTACTTC. Translated, it gives CASSLGLPWTGLTETQYF. The chain combines TRBV28 with TRBJ2-5, with TRBD1 matching 8 bases. The germline V gene has CDR1 MDHEN and CDR2 SYDVKM. The length of the CDR3 is 18 residues. V trimming: 3 bases; J trimming: 4 bases; junction bases outside the gene matches: 16.